This paragraph reports one T cell receptor (beta chain). What it binds is not known. The CDR3 has 12 residues. V lost 10 bases, J lost 1 base, and 10 bases lay in between. CDR1 and CDR2 (germline): MNHEY, SVGAGI. Produced via immunoSEQ multiplex PCR; TCRdb's table is partial and in-frame only. The table records about 99,000 clones, 75% to 95% of them present only once. The data belong to a study of OX40 agonist ivuxolimab in advanced cancers. Study outcomes and limitations: Researchers did not determine the expanded peripheral T cells' antigen specificity. Relative to CD4+, CD8+ T cells held more expanded clones on average.

The sequence came from an adult with an advanced solid tumor such as melanoma, head and neck, liver or kidney cancer. The V gene is TRBV6-5, the J gene TRBJ2-5, with D hard to call. Sequenced material: CD4+ or CD8+ T cells sorted from blood, taken in a trial of the OX40 agonist ivuxolimab. As DNA, the CDR3 is TGTGCCACAAACGGAATCCAAGAGACCCAGTACTTC. Its translation: CATNGIQETQYF.